Below, 23 T cell receptor beta chains from the same sample are listed, as sequenced in a study of shared clonotypes between healthy human individuals. Some clones are missing from TCRdb's copy, which holds only in-frame ones; the method was immunoSEQ multiplex PCR. Of over a million clones listed, 98% are singletons. Sequences were obtained from naive CD4+ T cells sorted from blood. The sample's subset: CD45RA+ positively selected. These receptors were taken from a man aged 25-45 years in good health.

This chain connects TRBV2 to TRBJ2-1; TRBD2 aligns across 13 bases. V shed 7 bases and J 8 bases; nucleotides not matched to a gene: 8. Germline values: CDR1 SNHLY, CDR2 FYNNEI. The length of the CDR3 is 15 residues. The CDR3 nucleotides read TGTGCCAGCATACTAGCGGGAGGGCCGATGGATGAGCAGTTCTTC. Translation: CASILAGGPMDEQFF.

The V gene is TRBV4-1, the J gene TRBJ1-3, with D unclear. The germline gives CDR1 MGHRA, CDR2 YSYEKL. The V and J ends lost 1 base and 6 bases respectively, with 10 bases between them. The CDR3 is 14 amino acids. CDR3 sequence (DNA): TGCGCCAGCAGCCAAGGGAGCAATGAAAACACCATATATTTT. It is translated as CASSQGSNENTIYF.

The chain couples TRBV14 to TRBJ1-1, with no clear D. This CDR3 has 13 residues. V was trimmed by 4 bases and J by 3 bases, leaving 9 bases between them. The germline V gene has CDR1 SGHDN and CDR2 FVKESK. Here the CDR3 reads CASSLLRDTEAFF. The CDR3 DNA is TGTGCCAGCAGCCTCCTGCGGGACACTGAAGCTTTCTTT.

The rearrangement links TRBV7-9 to TRBJ2-1, with no clear D. The V end lost 5 bases, the J end lost 5 bases, and 7 bases lay between the germline ends. The CDR3 is 12 amino acids. Germline V CDR1 and CDR2: SEHNR, FQNEAQ (reference sequence). The CDR3 is CASSPPNNEQFF. The CDR3 DNA reads as TGTGCCAGCAGCCCACCCAACAATGAGCAGTTCTTC.

The chain uses TRBV6-5 and TRBJ2-7; D is perhaps TRBD1 (7 bases). With 2 bases removed from V and 5 bases from J, the gap between germline ends came to 19 bases. Germline CDR1 MNHEY, CDR2 SVGAGI. The CDR3 has 16 residues. The CDR3 sequence: CASSYRGGDRADEQYF. The CDR3 nucleotides are TGTGCCAGCAGTTACAGGGGAGGTGACAGGGCCGACGAGCAGTACTTC.

This clone was seen a single time. The J gene is TRBJ2-5, the V gene TRBV16; maybe TRBD1 (7 bases). Germline CDR1 and CDR2: KGHSY and FQNENV. V was shortened by 3 bases and J by 5 bases, with 10 bases between the two germline ends. The CDR3 totals 13 residues. CDR3 DNA: TGTGCCAGCAGCCACAGGGGGAGGGAGACCCAGTACTTC. This codes for CASSHRGRETQYF.

The J gene is TRBJ1-2, the V gene TRBV11-2, with 9 bases fitting TRBD1. There are 19 residues in the CDR3. Germline V gives CDR1 SGHAT, CDR2 FQNNGV. V gave up 2 bases and J gave up 8 bases; unmatched junction bases: 21. CDR3 residues: CASSLWGIPDQRQGEGYTF. The CDR3 bases are TGTGCCAGCAGCTTATGGGGAATTCCCGACCAACGACAGGGGGAGGGCTACACCTTC.

The chain joins TRBV19 to TRBJ1-1, with 10 nucleotides matching TRBD1. Trimming cost V 3 bases and J 4 bases; bases outside gene matches: 14. Germline assignment: CDR1 LNHDA and CDR2 SQIVND (reference sequence). The CDR3 sequence is 18 residues long. CDR3 in amino acids: CASSMTGTGVYPGTEAFF. The CDR3 DNA reads TGTGCCAGTAGTATGACCGGGACAGGGGTGTACCCGGGCACTGAAGCTTTCTTT.

This clone was seen just once. The chain couples TRBV28 to TRBJ2-7; D is ambiguous. Germline V CDR1 and CDR2: MDHEN, SYDVKM. The CDR3 loop spans 15 amino acids. The V end lost 1 base, the J end lost 0 bases, and 10 bases lay between the germline ends. CDR3 bases: TGTGCCAGCAGTTTATATGCGGAGAGCTCCTACGAGCAGTACTTC. Amino acid sequence: CASSLYAESSYEQYF.

The chain has TRBV6-5 and TRBJ2-3, with D perhaps TRBD2 (5 bases). The CDR3 extends over 14 amino acids. Trimming removed 5 bases at V and 2 bases at J, with 11 bases between. Per the germline V gene, CDR1 is MNHEY and CDR2 is SVGAGI. The CDR3 spells CASSQRGTTDTQYF. The DNA of the CDR3 is TGTGCCAGCAGTCAACGGGGTACCACAGATACGCAGTATTTT.

The V gene is TRBV7-9, the J gene TRBJ1-2, with 7 bases fitting TRBD1. The CDR3 covers 18 residues. Germline loops: CDR1 SEHNR, CDR2 FQNEAQ (reference sequence). The junction had 22 bases not matched to a gene; V was cut back by 5 bases and J by 7 bases. The DNA for the CDR3 is TGTGCCAGCAGCAAGCCAAAATTCGGGACAGCTAACGGGGGTGGCTACACCTTC. This sequence encodes CASSKPKFGTANGGGYTF.

The V gene is TRBV10-1, the J gene TRBJ2-3, with 7 bases aligning to TRBD2. CDR3 length: 15 amino acids. CDR1 WNHNN and CDR2 SYGVQD come from the germline V gene (reference sequence). V lost 0 bases, J lost 7 bases, and 7 bases stayed unmatched. The CDR3: CASSESGPSGNTQYF. The CDR3, as DNA: TGCGCCAGCAGTGAGTCTGGTCCTAGCGGAAATACGCAGTATTTT.

This chain uses TRBV7-6 with TRBJ2-7, with D perhaps assigned TRBD1 or TRBD2 (5 bases each). Germline CDR1 SGHVS, CDR2 FNYEAQ. There are 12 residues in the CDR3. V dropped 1 base and J dropped 13 bases, with 14 bases sitting between them. CDR3 sequence (DNA): TGTGCCAGCAGCTTAGGAGGGACCAAGCTTTACTTC. It translates to CASSLGGTKLYF.

On this clone: Other DNA sequences within the sample encode an identical CDR3. V and J are TRBV9 and TRBJ2-3; D is undetermined. Trimming took 0 bases from V and 2 from J, leaving 4 bases between them. Germline V lookup: CDR1 SGDLS, CDR2 YYNGEE. The CDR3 contains 13 residues. The CDR3 region has the DNA TGTGCCAGCAGCGTAGCGGCCACAGATACGCAGTATTTT. Encoded protein: CASSVAATDTQYF.

This chain uses TRBV10-3 with TRBJ1-1, with a possible D match to TRBD1 (5 bases). CDR3 length: 13 residues. Germline CDR1 ENHRY, CDR2 SYGVKD. Trimming pared 9 bases from V and 1 base from J, leaving 12 bases between. As DNA, the CDR3 is TGTGCCATTAGAGGCAGGGAGAACACTGAAGCTTTCTTT. This encodes CAIRGRENTEAFF.

As to this clone: The same CDR3 is also encoded by other DNA sequences in this sample. V and J are TRBV7-8 and TRBJ1-5; weak D call: TRBD1 (5 bases). The CDR3 loop spans 16 amino acids. Germline CDR1 SGHVS, CDR2 FQNEAQ. V shed 1 base and J shed 0 bases, with 10 bases lying between them. The CDR3 nucleotides read TGTGCCAGCAGCTTAGAGGGGCTTTATAGCAATCAGCCCCAGCATTTT. Translation gives CASSLEGLYSNQPQHF.

This chain links TRBV6-5 with TRBJ2-7, with D tentatively TRBD1 (5 bases). V lost 3 bases and J lost 2, with 8 bases in between. Per germline, CDR1 MNHEY and CDR2 SVGAGI. This CDR3 spans 13 amino acids. In DNA form, the CDR3 reads TGTGCCAGCAGTTATGGGGCTGCCTACGAGCAGTACTTC. As protein: CASSYGAAYEQYF.

The V gene is TRBV13, the J gene TRBJ2-2; tentative D call: TRBD1 (6 bases). CDR3 size: 15 residues. From germline, CDR1 is PRHDT and CDR2 FYEKMQ (reference sequence). Trimming removed 7 bases from V and 5 bases from J, with 17 bases in between. In DNA, the CDR3 is TGTGCCAGCAAGTATATCCAGGGGTGGACCGGGGAGCTGTTTTTT. This codes for CASKYIQGWTGELFF.

The chain has TRBV28 and TRBJ2-7; 8 nucleotides agree with TRBD2. Germline CDR1 MDHEN, CDR2 SYDVKM. CDR3 length: 15 amino acids. The trim removed 4 bases at V and 7 bases at J, leaving 12 bases unmatched. The CDR3 sequence: CASSSSLAGKMEQYF. The CDR3 coding sequence is TGTGCCAGCAGTTCATCTCTAGCGGGCAAGATGGAGCAGTACTTC.

Worth noting for this clone: This specimen includes other DNA sequences encoding the same CDR3. The gene calls are TRBV9 and TRBJ2-3; D not certain. This CDR3 contains 14 residues. V shed 4 bases and J shed 3 bases, with 12 bases lying between them. Germline assignment: CDR1 SGDLS and CDR2 YYNGEE. The CDR3: CASSSRTGTDTQYF. CDR3 DNA: TGTGCCAGCAGCAGCCGTACTGGGACAGATACGCAGTATTTT.

V gene TRBV10-1 combines with J gene TRBJ1-5; 7 nucleotides align to TRBD1. Germline V lookup: CDR1 WNHNN, CDR2 SYGVQD (reference sequence). The ends lost 8 bases at V and 4 bases at J; junction bases unmatched: 5. This CDR3 spans 13 amino acids. The CDR3 nucleotides read TGCGCCAGCTCCAGGGGGTTTAATCAGCCCCAGCATTTT. Protein sequence: CASSRGFNQPQHF.

This chain links TRBV4-1 with TRBJ2-3; D is unresolved. Germline V gives CDR1 MGHRA, CDR2 YSYEKL. V lost 4 bases and J lost 4, with 15 bases in between. This CDR3 region has 15 residues. The CDR3, as DNA: TGCGCCAGCAGCCGAACAAGCACCGGCGCAGATACGCAGTATTTT. Residues: CASSRTSTGADTQYF.

V is TRBV4-1 and J is TRBJ2-4; D might be TRBD2 (6 bases). Germline CDR1 and CDR2: MGHRA and YSYEKL. The V end was cut by 0 bases, the J end by 4 bases, with 13 bases between. The CDR3 runs to 16 residues. The CDR3 here is CASSQDRDSQKNIQYF. For the CDR3, the DNA is TGCGCCAGCAGCCAAGACCGGGACTCCCAGAAAAACATTCAGTACTTC.